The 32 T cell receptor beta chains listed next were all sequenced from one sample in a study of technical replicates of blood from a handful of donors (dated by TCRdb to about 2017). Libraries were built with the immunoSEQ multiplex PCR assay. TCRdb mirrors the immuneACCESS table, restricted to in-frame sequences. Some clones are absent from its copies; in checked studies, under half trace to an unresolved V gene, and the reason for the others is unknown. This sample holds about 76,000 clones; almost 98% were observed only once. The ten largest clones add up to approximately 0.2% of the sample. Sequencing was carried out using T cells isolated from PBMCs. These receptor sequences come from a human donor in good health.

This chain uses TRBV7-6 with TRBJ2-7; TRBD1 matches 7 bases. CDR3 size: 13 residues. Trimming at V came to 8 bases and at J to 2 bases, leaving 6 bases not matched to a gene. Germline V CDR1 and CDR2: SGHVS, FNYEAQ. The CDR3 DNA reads TGTGCCAGCGCGATCGGGACAGCCTACGAGCAGTACTTC. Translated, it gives CASAIGTAYEQYF.

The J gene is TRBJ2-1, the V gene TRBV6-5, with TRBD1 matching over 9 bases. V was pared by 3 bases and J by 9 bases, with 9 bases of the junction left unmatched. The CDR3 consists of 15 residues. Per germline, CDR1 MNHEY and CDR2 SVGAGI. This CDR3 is CASSYPGTGWGEQFF. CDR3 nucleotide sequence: TGTGCCAGCAGTTATCCCGGGACAGGGTGGGGTGAGCAGTTCTTC.

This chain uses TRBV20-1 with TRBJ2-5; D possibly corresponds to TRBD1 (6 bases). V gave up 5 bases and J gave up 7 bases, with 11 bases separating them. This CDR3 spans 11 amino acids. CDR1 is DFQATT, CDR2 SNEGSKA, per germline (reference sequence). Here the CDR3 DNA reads TGCAGTGCTTCTGAAGGGGGGACCCAGTACTTC. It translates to CSASEGGTQYF.

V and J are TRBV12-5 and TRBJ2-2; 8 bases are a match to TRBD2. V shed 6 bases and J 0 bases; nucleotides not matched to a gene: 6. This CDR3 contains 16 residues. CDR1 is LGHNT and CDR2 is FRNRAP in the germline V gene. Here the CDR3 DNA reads TGTGCTAGTGGAAAAGGACTAGCCACGAACACCGGGGAGCTGTTTTTT. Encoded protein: CASGKGLATNTGELFF. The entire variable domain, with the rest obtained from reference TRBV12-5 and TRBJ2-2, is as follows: DARVTQTPRHKVTEMGQEVTMRCQPILGHNTVFWYRQTMMQGLELLAYFRNRAPLDDSGMPKDRFSAEMPDATLATLKIQPSEPRDSAVYFCASGKGLATNTGELFFGEGSRLTVL.

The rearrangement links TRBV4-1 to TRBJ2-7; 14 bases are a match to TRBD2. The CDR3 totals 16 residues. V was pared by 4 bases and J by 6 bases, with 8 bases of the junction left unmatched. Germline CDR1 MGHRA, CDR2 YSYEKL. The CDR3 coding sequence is TGCGCCAGCAGCCCCCGGGGACTAGCGGGGGAAGTCGAGCAGTACTTC. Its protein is CASSPRGLAGEVEQYF.

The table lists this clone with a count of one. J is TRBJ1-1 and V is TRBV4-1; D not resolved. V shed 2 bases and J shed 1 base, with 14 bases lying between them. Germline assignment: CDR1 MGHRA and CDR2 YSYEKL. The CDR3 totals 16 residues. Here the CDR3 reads CASSQFGDKKNTEAFF. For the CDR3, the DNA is TGCGCCAGCAGCCAATTTGGCGACAAAAAGAACACTGAAGCTTTCTTT.

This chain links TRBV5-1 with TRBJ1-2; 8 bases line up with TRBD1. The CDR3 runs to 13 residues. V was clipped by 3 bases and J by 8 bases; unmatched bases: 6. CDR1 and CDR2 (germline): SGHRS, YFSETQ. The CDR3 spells CASSYDRGWGYTF. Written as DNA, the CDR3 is TGCGCCAGCAGCTACGACAGGGGATGGGGCTACACCTTC.

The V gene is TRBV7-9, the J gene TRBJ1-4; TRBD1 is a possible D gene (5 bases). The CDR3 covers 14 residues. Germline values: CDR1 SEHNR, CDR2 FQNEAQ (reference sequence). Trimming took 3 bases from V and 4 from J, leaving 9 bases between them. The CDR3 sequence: CASSFSGDNEKLFF. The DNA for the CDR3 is TGTGCCAGCAGCTTCTCGGGGGATAATGAAAAACTGTTTTTT.

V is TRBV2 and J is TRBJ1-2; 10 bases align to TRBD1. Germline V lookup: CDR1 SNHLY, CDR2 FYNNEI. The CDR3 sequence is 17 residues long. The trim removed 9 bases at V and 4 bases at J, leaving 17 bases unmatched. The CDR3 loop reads CARRGEPGTGAFYGYTF. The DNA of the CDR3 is TGTGCCAGACGGGGTGAACCCGGGACAGGGGCCTTCTATGGCTACACCTTC. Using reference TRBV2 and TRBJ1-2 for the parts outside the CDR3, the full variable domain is EPEVTQTPSHQVTQMGQEVILRCVPISNHLYFYWYRQILGQKVEFLVSFYNNEISEKSEIFDDQFSVERPDGSNFTLKIRSTKLEDSAMYFCARRGEPGTGAFYGYTFGSGTRLTVV.

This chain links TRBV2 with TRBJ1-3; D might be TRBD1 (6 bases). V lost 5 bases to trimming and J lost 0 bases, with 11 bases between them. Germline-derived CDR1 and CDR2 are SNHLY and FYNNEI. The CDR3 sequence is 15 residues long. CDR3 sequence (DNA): TGTGCCAGCAGTCGGGCAGGGGACTCTGGAAACACCATATATTTT. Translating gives CASSRAGDSGNTIYF.

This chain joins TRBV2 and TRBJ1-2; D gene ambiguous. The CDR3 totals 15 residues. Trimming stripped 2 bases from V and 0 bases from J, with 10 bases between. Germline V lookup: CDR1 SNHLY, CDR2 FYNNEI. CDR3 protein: CASSERGIPNYGYTF. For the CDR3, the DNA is TGTGCCAGCAGTGAAAGAGGGATTCCTAACTATGGCTACACCTTC.

CDR3: CAISERDSGNTIYF. In DNA form, the CDR3 reads TGTGCCATCAGTGAGAGAGACTCTGGAAACACCATATATTTT. The chain has TRBV10-3 and TRBJ1-3; D unresolved. The germline V and J ends were trimmed by 2 bases and 0 bases, with 5 bases remaining between them. The germline gives CDR1 ENHRY, CDR2 SYGVKD. The CDR3 totals 14 residues.

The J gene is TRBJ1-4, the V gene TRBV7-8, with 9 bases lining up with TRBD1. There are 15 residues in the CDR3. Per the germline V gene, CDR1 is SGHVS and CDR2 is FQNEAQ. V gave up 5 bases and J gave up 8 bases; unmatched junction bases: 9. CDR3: CASSPQDRGGEKLFF. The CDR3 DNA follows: TGTGCCAGCAGCCCCCAGGACAGGGGAGGAGAAAAACTGTTTTTT. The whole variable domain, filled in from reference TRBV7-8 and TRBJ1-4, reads GAGVSQSPRYKVAKRGQDVALRCDPISGHVSLFWYQQALGQGPEFLTYFQNEAQLDKSGLPSDRFFAERPEGSVSTLKIQRTQQEDSAVYLCASSPQDRGGEKLFFGSGTQLSVL.

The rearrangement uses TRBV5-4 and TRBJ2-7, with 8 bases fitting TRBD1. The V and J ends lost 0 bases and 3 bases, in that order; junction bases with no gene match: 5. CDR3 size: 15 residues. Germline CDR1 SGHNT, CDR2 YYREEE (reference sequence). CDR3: CASSLVTGGFYEQYF. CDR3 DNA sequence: TGTGCCAGCAGCTTGGTAACAGGGGGATTCTACGAGCAGTACTTC.

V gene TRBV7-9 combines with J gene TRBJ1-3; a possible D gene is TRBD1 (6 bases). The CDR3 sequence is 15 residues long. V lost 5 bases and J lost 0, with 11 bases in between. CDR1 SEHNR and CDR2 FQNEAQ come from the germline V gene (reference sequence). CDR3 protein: CASSRDRNSGNTIYF. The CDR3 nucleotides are TGTGCCAGCAGCCGAGACAGGAACTCTGGAAACACCATATATTTT.

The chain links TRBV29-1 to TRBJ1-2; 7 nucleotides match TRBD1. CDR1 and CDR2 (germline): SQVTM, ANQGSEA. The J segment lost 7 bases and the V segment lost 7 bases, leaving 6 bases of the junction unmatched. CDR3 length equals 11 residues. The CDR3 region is CSGDRVTGYTF. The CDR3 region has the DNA TGCAGCGGTGACAGGGTAACTGGCTACACCTTC.

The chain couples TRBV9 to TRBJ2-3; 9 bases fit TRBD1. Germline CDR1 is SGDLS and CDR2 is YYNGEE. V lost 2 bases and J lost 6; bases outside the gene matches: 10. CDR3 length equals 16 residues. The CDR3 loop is CASSVSGTGPLDTQYF. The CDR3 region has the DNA TGTGCCAGCAGCGTGTCCGGGACAGGGCCTTTGGATACGCAGTATTTT.

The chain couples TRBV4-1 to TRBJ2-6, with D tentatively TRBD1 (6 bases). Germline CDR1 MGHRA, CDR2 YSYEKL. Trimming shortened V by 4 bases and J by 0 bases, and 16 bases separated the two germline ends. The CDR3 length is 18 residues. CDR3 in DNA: TGCGCCAGCAGCCCAAACAGAGGACAGAGCTCTGGGGCCAACGTCCTGACTTTC. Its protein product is CASSPNRGQSSGANVLTF.

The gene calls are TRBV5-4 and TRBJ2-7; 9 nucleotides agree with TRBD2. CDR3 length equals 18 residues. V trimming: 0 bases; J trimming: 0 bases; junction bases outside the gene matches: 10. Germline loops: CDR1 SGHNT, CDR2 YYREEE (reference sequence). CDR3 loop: CASSLALGLAGSSYEQYF. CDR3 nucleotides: TGTGCCAGCAGCTTGGCCCTTGGGCTAGCGGGGAGCTCCTACGAGCAGTACTTC.

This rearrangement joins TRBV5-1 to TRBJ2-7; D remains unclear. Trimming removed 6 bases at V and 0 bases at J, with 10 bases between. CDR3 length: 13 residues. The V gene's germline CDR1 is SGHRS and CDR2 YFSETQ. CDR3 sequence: CASKTQNSYEQYF. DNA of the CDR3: TGCGCCAGCAAAACTCAAAACTCCTACGAGCAGTACTTC.

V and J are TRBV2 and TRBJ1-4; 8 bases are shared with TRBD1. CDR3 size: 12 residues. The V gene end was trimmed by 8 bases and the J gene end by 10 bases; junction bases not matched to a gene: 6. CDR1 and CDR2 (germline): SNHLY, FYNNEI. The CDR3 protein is CASRDRSRKLFF. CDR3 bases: TGTGCCAGCCGGGACAGGTCTCGAAAACTGTTTTTT. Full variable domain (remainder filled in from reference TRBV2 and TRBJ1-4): EPEVTQTPSHQVTQMGQEVILRCVPISNHLYFYWYRQILGQKVEFLVSFYNNEISEKSEIFDDQFSVERPDGSNFTLKIRSTKLEDSAMYFCASRDRSRKLFFGSGTQLSVL.

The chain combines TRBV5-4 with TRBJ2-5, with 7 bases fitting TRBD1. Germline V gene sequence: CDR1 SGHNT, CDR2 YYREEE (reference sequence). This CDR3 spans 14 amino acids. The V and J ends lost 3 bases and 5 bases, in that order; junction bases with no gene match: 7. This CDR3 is CASSSQGTAETQYF. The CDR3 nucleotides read TGTGCCAGCAGCTCGCAAGGGACAGCCGAGACCCAGTACTTC.

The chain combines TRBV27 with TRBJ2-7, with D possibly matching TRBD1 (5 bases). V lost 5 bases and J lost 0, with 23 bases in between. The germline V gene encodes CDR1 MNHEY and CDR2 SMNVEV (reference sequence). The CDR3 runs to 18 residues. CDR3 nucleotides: TGTGCCAGCAGTCGCTTTCCTGTCGACAGTTCCTTCTCCTACGAGCAGTACTTC. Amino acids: CASSRFPVDSSFSYEQYF.

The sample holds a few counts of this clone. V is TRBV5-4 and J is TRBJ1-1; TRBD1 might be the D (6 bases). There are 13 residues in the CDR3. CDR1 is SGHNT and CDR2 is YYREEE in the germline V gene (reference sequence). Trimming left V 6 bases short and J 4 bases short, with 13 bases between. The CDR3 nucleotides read TGTGCCAGCACCCCTCCAGGGGTCACTGAAGCTTTCTTT. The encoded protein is CASTPPGVTEAFF.

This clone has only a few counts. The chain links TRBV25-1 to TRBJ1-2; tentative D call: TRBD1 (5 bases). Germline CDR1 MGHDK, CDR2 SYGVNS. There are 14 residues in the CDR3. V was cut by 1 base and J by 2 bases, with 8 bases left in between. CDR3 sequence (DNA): TGTGCCAGCAGTGAATGGGAGGGGAACTATGGCTACACCTTC. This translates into CASSEWEGNYGYTF.

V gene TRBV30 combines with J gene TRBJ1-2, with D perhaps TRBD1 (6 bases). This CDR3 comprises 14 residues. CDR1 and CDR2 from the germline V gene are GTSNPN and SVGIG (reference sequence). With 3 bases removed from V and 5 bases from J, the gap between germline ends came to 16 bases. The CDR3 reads CAWRVQGGAYGYTF. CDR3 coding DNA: TGTGCCTGGAGAGTACAGGGAGGGGCGTATGGCTACACCTTC.

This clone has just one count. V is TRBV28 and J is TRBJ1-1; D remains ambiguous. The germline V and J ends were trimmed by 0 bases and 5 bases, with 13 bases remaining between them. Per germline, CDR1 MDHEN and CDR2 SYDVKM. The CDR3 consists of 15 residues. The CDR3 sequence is CASSLWGLASTEAFF. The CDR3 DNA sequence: TGTGCCAGCAGTTTATGGGGCCTCGCGAGTACTGAAGCTTTCTTT.

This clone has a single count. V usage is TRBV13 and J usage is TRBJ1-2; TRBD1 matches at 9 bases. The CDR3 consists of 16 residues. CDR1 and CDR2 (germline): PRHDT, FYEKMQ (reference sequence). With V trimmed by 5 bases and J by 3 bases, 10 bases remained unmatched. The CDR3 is CASSRRQGGPYYGYTF. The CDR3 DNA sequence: TGTGCCAGCAGCCGACGACAGGGGGGTCCCTACTATGGCTACACCTTC.

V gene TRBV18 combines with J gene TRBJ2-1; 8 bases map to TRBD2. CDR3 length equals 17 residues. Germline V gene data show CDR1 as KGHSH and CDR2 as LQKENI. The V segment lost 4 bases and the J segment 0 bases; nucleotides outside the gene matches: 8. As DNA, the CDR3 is TGTGCCAGCTCACTGAGAACCGGGACTAGCTCCTACAATGAGCAGTTCTTC. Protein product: CASSLRTGTSSYNEQFF.

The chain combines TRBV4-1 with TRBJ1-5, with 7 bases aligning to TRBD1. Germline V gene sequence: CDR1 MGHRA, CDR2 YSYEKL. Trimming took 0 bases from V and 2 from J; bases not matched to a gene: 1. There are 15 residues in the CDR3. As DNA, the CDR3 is TGCGCCAGCAGCCAAGAAAGGGGGCGCAATCAGCCCCAGCATTTT. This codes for CASSQERGRNQPQHF.

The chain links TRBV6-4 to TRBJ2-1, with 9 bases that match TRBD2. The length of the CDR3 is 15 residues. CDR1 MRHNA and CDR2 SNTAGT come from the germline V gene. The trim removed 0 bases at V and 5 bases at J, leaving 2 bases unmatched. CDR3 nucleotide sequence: TGTGCCAGCAGTGACTCAGCGGGGGGCAACAATGAGCAGTTCTTC. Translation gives CASSDSAGGNNEQFF.

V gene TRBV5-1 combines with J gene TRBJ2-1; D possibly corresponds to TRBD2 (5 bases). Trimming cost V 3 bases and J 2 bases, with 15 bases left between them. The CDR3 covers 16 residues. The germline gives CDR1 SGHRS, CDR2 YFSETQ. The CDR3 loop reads CASSYSERATYNEQFF. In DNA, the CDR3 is TGCGCCAGCAGCTATAGCGAGAGGGCTACCTACAATGAGCAGTTCTTC.